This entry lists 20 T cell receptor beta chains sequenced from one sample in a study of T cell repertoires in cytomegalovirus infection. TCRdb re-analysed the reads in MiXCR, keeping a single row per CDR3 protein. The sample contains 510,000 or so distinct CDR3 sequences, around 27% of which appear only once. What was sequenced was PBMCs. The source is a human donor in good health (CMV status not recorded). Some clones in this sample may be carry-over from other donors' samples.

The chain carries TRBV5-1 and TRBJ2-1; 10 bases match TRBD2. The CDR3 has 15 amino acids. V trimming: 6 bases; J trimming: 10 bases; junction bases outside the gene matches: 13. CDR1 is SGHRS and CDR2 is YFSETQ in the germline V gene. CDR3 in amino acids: CASKALAGAGEEQFF. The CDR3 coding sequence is TGCGCCAGCAAGGCTCTAGCGGGGGCAGGAGAAGAGCAGTTCTTC.

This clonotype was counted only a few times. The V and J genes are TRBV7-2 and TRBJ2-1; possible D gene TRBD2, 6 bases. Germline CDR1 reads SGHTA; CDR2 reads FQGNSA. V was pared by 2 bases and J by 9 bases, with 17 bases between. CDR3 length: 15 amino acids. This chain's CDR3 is CASSLSPTLGGEQFF. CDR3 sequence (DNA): TGTGCCAGCAGCTTATCCCCAACCCTGGGGGGTGAGCAGTTCTTC.

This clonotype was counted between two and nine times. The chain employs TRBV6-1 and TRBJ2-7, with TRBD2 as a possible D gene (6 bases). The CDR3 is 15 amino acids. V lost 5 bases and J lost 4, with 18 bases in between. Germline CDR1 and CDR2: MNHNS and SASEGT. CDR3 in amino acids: CASSRYGTEGYEQYV. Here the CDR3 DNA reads TGTGCCAGCAGTCGATATGGGACGGAGGGGTACGAGCAGTACGTC.

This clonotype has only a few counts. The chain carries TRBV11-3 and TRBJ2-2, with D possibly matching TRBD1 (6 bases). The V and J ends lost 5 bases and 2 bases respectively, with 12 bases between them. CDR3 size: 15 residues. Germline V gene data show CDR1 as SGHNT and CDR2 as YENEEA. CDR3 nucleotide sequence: TGTGCCAGCAGCCCCAGGGGCAGTAACACCGGGGAGCTGTTTTTT. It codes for CASSPRGSNTGELFF.

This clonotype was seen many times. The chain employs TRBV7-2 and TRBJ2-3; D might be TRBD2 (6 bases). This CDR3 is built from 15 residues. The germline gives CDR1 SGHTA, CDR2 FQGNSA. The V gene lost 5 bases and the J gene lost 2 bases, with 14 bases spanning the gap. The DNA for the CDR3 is TGTGCCAGCAGCGTCGGAGGGCCCTACACAGATACGCAGTATTTT. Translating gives CASSVGGPYTDTQYF.

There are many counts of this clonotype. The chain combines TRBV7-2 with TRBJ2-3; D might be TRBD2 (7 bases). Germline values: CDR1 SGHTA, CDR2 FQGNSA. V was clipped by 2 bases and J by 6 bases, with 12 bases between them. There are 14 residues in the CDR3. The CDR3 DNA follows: TGTGCCAGCAGCTTAAGGGGGGGCCGGGATACGCAGTATTTT. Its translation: CASSLRGGRDTQYF.

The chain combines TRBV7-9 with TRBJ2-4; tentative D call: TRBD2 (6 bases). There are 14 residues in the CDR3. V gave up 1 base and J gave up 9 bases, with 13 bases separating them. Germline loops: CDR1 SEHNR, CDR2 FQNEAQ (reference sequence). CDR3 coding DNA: TGTGCCAGCAGCTTAGTTCGGGGGATGCTCATTCAGTACTTC. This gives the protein CASSLVRGMLIQYF.

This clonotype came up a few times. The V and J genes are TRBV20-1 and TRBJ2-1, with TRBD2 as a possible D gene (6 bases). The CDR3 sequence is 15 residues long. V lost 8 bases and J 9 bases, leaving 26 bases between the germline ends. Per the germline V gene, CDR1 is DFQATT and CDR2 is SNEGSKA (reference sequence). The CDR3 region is CSPVSPGPGGSEQFF. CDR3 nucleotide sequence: TGCAGTCCAGTATCCCCGGGACCTGGGGGGAGTGAGCAGTTCTTC.

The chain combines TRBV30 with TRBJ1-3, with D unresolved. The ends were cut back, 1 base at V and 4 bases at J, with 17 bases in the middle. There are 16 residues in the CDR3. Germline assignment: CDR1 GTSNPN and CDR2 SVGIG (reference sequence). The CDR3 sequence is CAWSAGHSSPGNTIYF. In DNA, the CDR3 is TGTGCCTGGAGTGCGGGCCACTCATCCCCCGGAAACACCATATATTTT.

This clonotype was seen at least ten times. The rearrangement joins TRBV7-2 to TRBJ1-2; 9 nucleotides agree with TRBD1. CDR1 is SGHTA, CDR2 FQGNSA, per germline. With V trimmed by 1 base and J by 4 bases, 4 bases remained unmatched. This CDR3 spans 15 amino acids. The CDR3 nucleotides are TGTGCCAGCAGCTTAGAGGGACAGGGTACCTATGGCTACACCTTC. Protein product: CASSLEGQGTYGYTF.

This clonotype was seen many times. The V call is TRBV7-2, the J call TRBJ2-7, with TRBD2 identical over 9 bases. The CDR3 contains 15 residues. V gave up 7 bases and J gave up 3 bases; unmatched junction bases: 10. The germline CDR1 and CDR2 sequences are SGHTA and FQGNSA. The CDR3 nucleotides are TGTGCCAGCAACATAGCGGGAGCGGGGGGCTACGAGCAGTACTTC. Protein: CASNIAGAGGYEQYF.

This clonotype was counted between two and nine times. The CDR3 is CASSRQGGMETQYF. CDR3 coding DNA: TGTGCCAGCAGTCGACAGGGAGGGATGGAGACCCAGTACTTC. The chain carries TRBV12-3 or TRBV12-4 and TRBJ2-5; D might be TRBD1 or TRBD2, each matching 7 bases. V was cut by 5 bases and J by 5 bases, with 15 bases left in between. The CDR3 totals 14 residues.

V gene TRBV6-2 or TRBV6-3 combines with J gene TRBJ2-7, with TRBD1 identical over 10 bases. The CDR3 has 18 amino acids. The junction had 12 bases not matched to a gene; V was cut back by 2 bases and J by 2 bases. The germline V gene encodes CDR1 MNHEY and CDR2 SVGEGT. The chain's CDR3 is CASSYPPGRDRGPYEQYV. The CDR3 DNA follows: TGTGCCAGCAGTTACCCCCCGGGCCGGGACAGGGGTCCCTACGAGCAGTACGTC.

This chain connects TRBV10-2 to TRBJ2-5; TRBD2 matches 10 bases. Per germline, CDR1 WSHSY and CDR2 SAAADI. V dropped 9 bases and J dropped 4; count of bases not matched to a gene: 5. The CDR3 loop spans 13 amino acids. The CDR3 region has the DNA TGCGCCAGTGGAGCGGGAGGGATAGAGACCCAGTACTTC. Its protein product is CASGAGGIETQYF.

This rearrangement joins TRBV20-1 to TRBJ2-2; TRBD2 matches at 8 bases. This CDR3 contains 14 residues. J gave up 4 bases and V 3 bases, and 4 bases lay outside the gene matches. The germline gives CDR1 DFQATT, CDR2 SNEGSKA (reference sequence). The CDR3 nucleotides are TGCAGTGCTAGGTCCGCGGGGGGCACCGGGGAGCTGTTTTTT. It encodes CSARSAGGTGELFF.

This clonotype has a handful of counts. CDR3: CATRTRAHYGYTF. As DNA, the CDR3 is TGTGCCACCCGGACCAGGGCGCACTATGGCTACACCTTC. The chain recombines TRBV7-2 with TRBJ1-2; possible D gene TRBD1, 5 bases. The CDR3 sequence is 13 residues long. V lost 10 bases to trimming and J lost 3 bases, with 15 bases between them. Germline V gives CDR1 SGHTA, CDR2 FQGNSA.

CDR3 protein: CASSLVRGPPYNEQFF. The CDR3 DNA follows: TGTGCCAGCAGCTTAGTGAGGGGACCTCCCTACAATGAGCAGTTCTTC. The chain uses TRBV7-2 and TRBJ2-1; either TRBD1 or TRBD2 may supply D (5 bases each). CDR1 and CDR2 from the germline V gene are SGHTA and FQGNSA. V lost 1 base and J lost 2, with 12 bases in between. The CDR3 contains 16 residues.

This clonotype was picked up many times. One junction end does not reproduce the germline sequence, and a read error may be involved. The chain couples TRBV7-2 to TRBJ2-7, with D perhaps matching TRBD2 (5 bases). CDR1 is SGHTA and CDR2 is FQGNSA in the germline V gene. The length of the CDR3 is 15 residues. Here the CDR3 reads CASRLGLEDTYEQYF. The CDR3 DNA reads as TGTGCCAGCAGGTTAGGACTGGAAGACACCTACGAGCAGTACTTC.

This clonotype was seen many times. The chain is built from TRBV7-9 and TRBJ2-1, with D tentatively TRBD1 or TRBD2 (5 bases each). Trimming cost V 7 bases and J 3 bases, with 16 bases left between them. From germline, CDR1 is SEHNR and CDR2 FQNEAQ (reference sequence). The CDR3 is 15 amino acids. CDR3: CASTQTGGGYNEQFF. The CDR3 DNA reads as TGTGCCAGCACCCAGACTGGGGGTGGCTACAATGAGCAGTTCTTC.

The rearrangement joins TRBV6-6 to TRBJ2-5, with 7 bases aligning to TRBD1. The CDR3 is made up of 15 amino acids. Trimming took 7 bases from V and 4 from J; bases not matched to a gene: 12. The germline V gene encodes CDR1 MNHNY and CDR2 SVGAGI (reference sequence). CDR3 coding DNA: TGTGCCAGCACCGACAGGGAATTATTTCGAGAGACCCAGTACTTC. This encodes CASTDRELFRETQYF.